This TCR beta chain was sequenced during a study of shared clonotypes between healthy human individuals. Study overall: Researchers drew samples from two women and a few men aged 18 to 49. Researchers assigned three CD4 naive, three CD4 memory, two CD8 naive and one CD8 memory plate to each donor.

CDR1 and CDR2 from the germline V gene are SGDLS and YYNGEE. CDR3 length: 15 amino acids. Trimming removed 3 bases from V and 4 bases from J; junction bases left unmatched: 5. Genomic DNA from each subset was divided evenly over several immunoSEQ plates. Sequenced by immunoSEQ multiplex PCR; TCRdb stores in-frame clones only, minus some. The sample includes more than 550,000 clones, about 92% of them seen just once. Study-wide points: Shared across a few donors were around 5% of the naive CD4 clonotypes.

Details on this clone: Its cognate antigen is unknown.

The source material was memory CD8+ T cells from PBMCs. Indicated subset: CD45RO+ cells pooled with CCR7-negative TemRA cells. This sequence was found in a man aged 18 to 35 in good health. Some clones in this sample may be carry-over from other donors' samples. The chain employs TRBV9 and TRBJ1-3; 9 nucleotides agree with TRBD1. CDR3: CASSETGGTGNTIYF. DNA of the CDR3: TGTGCCAGCAGCGAAACAGGGGGCACAGGAAACACCATATATTTT.